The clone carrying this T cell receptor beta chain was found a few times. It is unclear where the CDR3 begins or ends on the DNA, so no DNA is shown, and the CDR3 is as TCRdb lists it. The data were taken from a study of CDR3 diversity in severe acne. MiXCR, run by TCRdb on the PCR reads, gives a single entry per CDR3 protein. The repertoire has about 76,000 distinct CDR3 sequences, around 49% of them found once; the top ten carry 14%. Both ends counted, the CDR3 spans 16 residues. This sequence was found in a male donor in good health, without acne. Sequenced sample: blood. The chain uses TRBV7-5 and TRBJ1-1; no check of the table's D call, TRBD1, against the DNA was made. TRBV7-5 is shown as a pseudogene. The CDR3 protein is CISVSELSGWNTEAFF.